This T cell receptor beta chain was retrieved from a study of CD8 T cells in Susac syndrome. Regarding the study as a whole: The study's TCR sequencing and HLA analysis covered a relatively small number of individuals, and the study acknowledged this.

RNA in amounts of roughly 0.45 to 1 ug was reverse transcribed with random hexamers. An immunoSEQ multiplex PCR generated amplified TCR beta CDR3 products spanning 54 Vbeta and 13 Jbeta. One entry per CDR3 protein, called by TCRdb with MiXCR from the immunoSEQ multiplex PCR reads. In the table there are approximately 280,000 distinct CDR3 sequences, roughly 85% of which are singletons. Germline V gives CDR1 SGHVS, CDR2 FNYEAQ. The CDR3 sequence is 17 residues long. The junction had 7 bases not matched to a gene; V was cut back by 1 base and J by 4 bases. From blood CD8+ and CD4+ T cells, the TCR beta chain was sequenced. The TEMRA cells underwent FACS enrichment, while the CD8+ and CD4+ T cells underwent negative isolation. About this clonotype: What it recognizes is unknown.

This TCR derives from a human donor with multiple sclerosis. The V call is TRBV7-6, the J call TRBJ2-2, with TRBD2 matching 9 bases. The sequenced material came from CD8+ T cells from PBMCs. The CDR3 nucleotides read TGTGCCAGCAGCTTAGGGGCGGGAGGGCCCGGCACCGGGGAGCTGTTTTTT. This translates into CASSLGAGGPGTGELFF.